This TCR beta chain was documented in a study of CD8 T cells in Susac syndrome. Study-level results: Susac CD8+ cells expanded clonally the most in TEMRA cells and in active patients. The relatively small number of individuals in the TCR sequencing and HLA analysis was acknowledged by the study.

Turning to this clonotype: Its antigen is as yet unknown.

V was cut by 2 bases and J by 3 bases, with 7 bases left in between. Germline values: CDR1 SQVTM, CDR2 ANQGSEA. The CDR3 is made up of 12 amino acids. cDNA came from about 0.5 to 1 ug RNA primed by random hexamers. The CDR3 of TCR beta was amplified by immunoSEQ multiplex PCR across 54 Vbeta and 13 Jbeta. Via MiXCR, TCRdb re-called the immunoSEQ multiplex PCR reads, giving one row per CDR3 protein. The sample holds 56,000 or so distinct CDR3 sequences, 95% seen once. This clonotype was obtained from a human donor with Susac syndrome. The gene calls are TRBV29-1 and TRBJ1-1, with D perhaps TRBD1 (5 bases). The sequenced sample consisted of CD8+ T cells from PBMCs. The DNA for the CDR3 is TGCAGCGTTGAACAGGGATACACTGAAGCTTTCTTT. Residues: CSVEQGYTEAFF.